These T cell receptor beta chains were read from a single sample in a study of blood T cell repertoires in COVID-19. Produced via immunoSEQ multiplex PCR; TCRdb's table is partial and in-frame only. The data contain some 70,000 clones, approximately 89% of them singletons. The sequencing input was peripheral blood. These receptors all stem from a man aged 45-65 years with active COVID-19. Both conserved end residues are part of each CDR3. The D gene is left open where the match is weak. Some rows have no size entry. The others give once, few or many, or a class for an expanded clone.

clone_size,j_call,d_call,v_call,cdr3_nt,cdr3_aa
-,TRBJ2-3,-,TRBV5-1,TGCGCCAGCAGCTTGGTCCACGTTATTGTCCGGACTAGCACAGATACGCAGTATTTT,CASSLVHVIVRTSTDTQYF
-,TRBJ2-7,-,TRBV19,TGTGCCAGTAGTATAGATCGGGTACCCGCGAGGGCAGGAAGACCCTACGAGCAGTACTTC,CASSIDRVPARAGRPYEQYF
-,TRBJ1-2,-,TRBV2,TGTGCCAGCAGTGAAGGAGCAAACTATGGCTACACCTTC,CASSEGANYGYTF
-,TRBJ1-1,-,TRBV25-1,TGTGCCAGCAGGCGCGGGAACACTGAAGCTTTCTTT,CASRRGNTEAFF
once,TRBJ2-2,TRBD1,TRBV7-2,TGTGCCAGCAGCCCGGGACAGGGGATGGGGGGGGAGCTGTTTTTT,CASSPGQGMGGELFF
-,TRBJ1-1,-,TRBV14,TGTGCCAGCAGCCAAAGGGTGGTGGGGCGACTGAACACTGAAGCTTTCTTT,CASSQRVVGRLNTEAFF
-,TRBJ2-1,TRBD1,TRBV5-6,TGTGCCAGCAGCTCGACAGGGGGCGACTCCTACAATGAGCAGTTCTTC,CASSSTGGDSYNEQFF
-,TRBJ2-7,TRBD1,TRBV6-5,TGTGCCAGCAGGCGAAACAGGGGGCAGGTCGAGCAGTACTTC,CASRRNRGQVEQYF
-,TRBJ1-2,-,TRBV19,TGTGCCAGTAGTATGGGCGTAACATTTAACTATGGCTACACCTTC,CASSMGVTFNYGYTF
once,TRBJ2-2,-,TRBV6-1,TGTGCCAGCAGTGAAAGGTGGGCCCACGCAGCCGGGGAGCTGTTTTTT,CASSERWAHAAGELFF
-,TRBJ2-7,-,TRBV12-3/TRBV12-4,TGTGCCAGCAGTTTTGGGCAGATCCACGAGCAGTACTTC,CASSFGQIHEQYF
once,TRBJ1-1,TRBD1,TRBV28,TGTGCCAGCAGTCCTAGACAGGGTCGGACTGAAGCTTTCTTT,CASSPRQGRTEAFF
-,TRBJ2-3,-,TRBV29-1,TGCAGCGTTGAGCTATATGCGGCAGATACGCAGTATTTT,CSVELYAADTQYF
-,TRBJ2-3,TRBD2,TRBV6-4,TGTGCCAGCAGTGAGACTAGCGTCGCCCCCCATCGCTCTCTTGATACGCAGTATTTT,CASSETSVAPHRSLDTQYF
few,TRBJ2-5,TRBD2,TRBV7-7,TGTGCCAGCAGCAGCCTTAGCGGGGGGGCCCTCCAAGAGACCCAGTACTTC,CASSSLSGGALQETQYF
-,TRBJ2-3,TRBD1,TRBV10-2,TGCGCCAGCAGTCCGACTCTGACAGGGGCCACAGATACGCAGTATTTT,CASSPTLTGATDTQYF
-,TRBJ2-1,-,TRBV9,TGTGCCAGCACCCCAAGGGACTCATTAGCCTACAATGAGCAGTTCTTC,CASTPRDSLAYNEQFF
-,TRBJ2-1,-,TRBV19,TGTGCCAGTAGTATAACAGTACAGCACAATGAGCAGTTCTTC,CASSITVQHNEQFF
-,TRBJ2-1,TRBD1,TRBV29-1,TGCAGCGCTCCGACAGGGACGAATGAGCAGTTCTTC,CSAPTGTNEQFF
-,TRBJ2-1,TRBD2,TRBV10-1,TGCGCCAGCAGTGATGGGCTAGCGGCCAATGAGCAGTTCTTC,CASSDGLAANEQFF